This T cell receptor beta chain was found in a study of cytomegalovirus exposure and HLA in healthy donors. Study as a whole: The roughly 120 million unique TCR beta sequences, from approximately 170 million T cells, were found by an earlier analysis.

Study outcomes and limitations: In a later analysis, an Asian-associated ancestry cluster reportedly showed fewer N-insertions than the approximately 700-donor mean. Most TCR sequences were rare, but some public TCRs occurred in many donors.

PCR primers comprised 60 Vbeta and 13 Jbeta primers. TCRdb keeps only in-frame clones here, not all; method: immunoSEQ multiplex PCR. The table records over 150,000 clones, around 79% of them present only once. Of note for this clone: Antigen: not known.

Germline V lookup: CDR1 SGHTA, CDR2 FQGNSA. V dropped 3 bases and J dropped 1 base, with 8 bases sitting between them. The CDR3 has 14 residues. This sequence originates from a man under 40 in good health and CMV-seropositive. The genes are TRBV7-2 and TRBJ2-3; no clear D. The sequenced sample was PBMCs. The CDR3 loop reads CASSFTSRTDTQYF. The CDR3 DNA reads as TGTGCCAGCAGCTTCACTTCCCGCACAGATACGCAGTATTTT.